This T cell receptor beta chain is from a study of blood T cell repertoires in COVID-19. Background on the study: The United States, Italy and Spain supplied acute and convalescent COVID-19 samples.

Produced via immunoSEQ multiplex PCR; TCRdb's table is partial and in-frame only. The repertoire holds approximately 190,000 clones, roughly 80% seen once, with roughly 7.1% in the top ten. Germline V CDR1 and CDR2: SGHDN, FVKESK. This CDR3 spans 14 amino acids. Deletions cut 1 base from V and 7 bases from J, with 13 bases between. The material sequenced was peripheral blood. The rearrangement links TRBV14 to TRBJ1-2, with a possible D match to TRBD1 (5 bases). This receptor was obtained from a woman in her sixties with COVID-19, enrolled during active disease. CDR3 amino acids: CASSQALQRGGYTF. The CDR3 coding sequence is TGTGCCAGCAGCCAAGCACTCCAAAGGGGTGGCTACACCTTC.